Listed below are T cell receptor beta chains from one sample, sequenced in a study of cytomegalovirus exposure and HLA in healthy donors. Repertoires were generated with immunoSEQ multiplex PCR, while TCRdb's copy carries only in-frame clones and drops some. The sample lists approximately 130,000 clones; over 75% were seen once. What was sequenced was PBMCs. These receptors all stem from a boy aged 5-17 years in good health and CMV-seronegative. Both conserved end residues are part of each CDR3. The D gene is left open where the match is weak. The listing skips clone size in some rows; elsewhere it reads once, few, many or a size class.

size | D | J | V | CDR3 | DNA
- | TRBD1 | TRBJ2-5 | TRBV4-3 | CASSPNRGGRETQYF | TGCGCCAGCAGCCCAAACAGGGGCGGGCGGGAGACCCAGTACTTC
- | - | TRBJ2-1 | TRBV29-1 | CSVDGGQAMVDEQFF | TGCAGCGTTGATGGTGGCCAGGCGATGGTAGATGAGCAGTTCTTC
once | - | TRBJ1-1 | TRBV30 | CAWSGEPQEAFF | TGTGCCTGGAGTGGTGAGCCGCAAGAAGCTTTCTTT
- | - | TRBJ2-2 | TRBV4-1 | CASGRQTNTGELFF | TGCGCCAGCGGTCGACAGACGAACACCGGGGAGCTGTTTTTT
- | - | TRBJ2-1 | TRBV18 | CASSPGTRVLIYNEQFF | TGTGCCAGCTCACCCGGGACACGCGTCTTAATTTACAATGAGCAGTTCTTC
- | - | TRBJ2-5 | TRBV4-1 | CASSQDFEGRQETQYF | TGCGCCAGCAGCCAAGATTTCGAGGGCCGGCAAGAGACCCAGTACTTC
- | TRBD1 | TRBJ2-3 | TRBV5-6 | CASSFLDRDSTDTQYF | TGTGCCAGCAGCTTTCTCGACAGGGATAGCACAGATACGCAGTATTTT
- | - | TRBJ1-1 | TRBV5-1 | CASSLAQGGMNTEAFF | TGCGCCAGCAGCTTGGCTCAGGGCGGAATGAACACTGAAGCTTTCTTT
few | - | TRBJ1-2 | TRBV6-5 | CASTNSNEAGYPF | TGTGCCAGCACCAACTCCAACGAGGCTGGCTACCCCTTC
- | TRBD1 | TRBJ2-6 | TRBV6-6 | CASINRGAGANVLTF | TGTGCCAGCATTAACAGGGGAGCTGGGGCCAACGTCCTGACTTTC
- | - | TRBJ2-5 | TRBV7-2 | CASSPGGSGETQYF | TGTGCCAGCAGCCCTGGAGGGAGTGGGGAGACCCAGTACTTC
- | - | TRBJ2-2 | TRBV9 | CASSKGDTGELFF | TGTGCCAGCAGCAAAGGGGACACCGGGGAGCTGTTTTTT
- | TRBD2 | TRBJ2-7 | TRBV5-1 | CASSRGSGGTAYEQYF | TGCGCCAGCAGCAGAGGTAGCGGGGGGACTGCCTACGAGCAGTACTTC
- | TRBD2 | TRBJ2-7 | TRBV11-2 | CASSSRPGTSSYEQYF | TGTGCCAGCAGCAGTCGCCCCGGGACTAGCTCCTACGAGCAGTACTTC